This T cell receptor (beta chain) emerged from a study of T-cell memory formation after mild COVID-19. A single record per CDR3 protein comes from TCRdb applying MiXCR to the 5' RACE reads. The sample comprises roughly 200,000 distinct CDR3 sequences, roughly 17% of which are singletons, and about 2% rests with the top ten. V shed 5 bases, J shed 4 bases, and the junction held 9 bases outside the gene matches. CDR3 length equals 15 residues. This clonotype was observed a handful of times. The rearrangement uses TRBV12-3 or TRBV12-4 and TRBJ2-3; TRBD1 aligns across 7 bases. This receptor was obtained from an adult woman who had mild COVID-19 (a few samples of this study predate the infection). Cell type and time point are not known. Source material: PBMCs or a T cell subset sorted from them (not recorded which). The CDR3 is CASSLDRSDADTQYF. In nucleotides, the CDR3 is TGTGCCAGCAGTCTGGACAGGAGTGACGCAGATACGCAGTATTTT.